This T cell receptor (beta chain) derives from a study of technical replicates of blood from a handful of donors. Germline lookup yields CDR1 MNHNS and CDR2 SASEGT. V dropped 4 bases and J dropped 0 bases, with 16 bases sitting between them. The CDR3 length is 16 residues. TCRdb's table, derived via immunoSEQ multiplex PCR, lists solely in-frame clones and lacks some. Among more than 95,000 clones listed, approximately 95% were seen once. The sequencing sample was made of T cells isolated from PBMCs. The V gene is TRBV6-1, the J gene TRBJ2-7, with D possibly TRBD1 on 6 matching bases. The receptor was derived from a human donor in good health. The chain's CDR3 is CASSGTAPEDSYEQYF. The CDR3 bases are TGTGCCAGCAGTGGGACAGCTCCAGAAGACTCCTACGAGCAGTACTTC.